The clone carrying this T cell receptor (beta chain) was counted ten times or more. The germline V and J ends were trimmed by 6 bases and 8 bases, with 17 bases remaining between them. The CDR3 runs to 15 residues. Researchers took RNA transcripts and amplified TCR beta CDR3 regions from them. Second-round multiplex PCR followed a first-round RT-PCR using HTBI primers. TCRdb re-derived calls from the multiplex PCR reads in MiXCR, one entry per CDR3 protein. The data contain about 550,000 distinct CDR3 sequences, 39% of them singletons. These data originate in a study of Graves' ophthalmopathy and Graves' hyperthyroidism. The overall study: Stable hyperthyroid donors showed no ophthalmopathy during 18 months follow-up.

The specimen was peripheral blood or thyroid tissue (not recorded which). The origin of this receptor is an adult man with Graves' hyperthyroidism. V is TRBV12-3 or TRBV12-4 and J is TRBJ1-6; maybe TRBD1 (6 bases). CDR3 amino acids: CASSQAVGTHSPLHF. The CDR3 DNA reads TGTGCCAGCAGCCAAGCGGTAGGGACACATTCACCCCTCCACTTT.